This T cell receptor (beta chain) was found in a study of CD8+ T cells in alopecia areata (dated by TCRdb to between 2018 and 2020). With regard to the full study: The treated patients took part in an open-label pilot trial in which moderate-to-severe alopecia areata was treated with oral tofacitinib at 5 to 10 mg twice daily. In treated patients, disease severity was measured using the SALT score, which gives the percentage of scalp surface area affected. Tofacitinib was administered for 6 to 18 months, and 6 months of follow-up off drug were then conducted to assess delayed response and recurrence. Patients on tofacitinib were biopsied at baseline and after 4 and 24 weeks of treatment, and several of the patients also had a later scalp biopsy. To study T cell clonal expansion in alopecia areata, the researchers applied high-throughput TCRbeta sequencing to both the C3H/HeJ mouse model and human patients. Human TCRbeta sequencing covered scalp tissue and sorted CD4+ and CD8+ peripheral blood T cells from patchy and totalis/universalis alopecia areata patients and healthy controls. Amplification of TCRbeta CDR3 regions was done by immunoSEQ multiplex PCR using 35 Vbeta forward primers and 13 Jbeta reverse primers. Scalp clonality was compared among normal scalp (n=4), patchy alopecia areata scalp (n=8), and alopecia totalis/universalis scalp (n=8). RNA came from the PAXgene miRNA kit for fixed scalp, the miRNeasy kit for PBMCs, and the RNeasy kit for mouse skin.

The sample's time point label, in plain terms: about 25 weeks on oral tofacitinib. This specimen's treatment or condition label, per the study, means: oral pan-JAK inhibitor, 5-10 mg twice daily. From alopecia areata patients, peripheral blood was collected along with lesional scalp punch biopsies. PBMCs were isolated by density centrifugation and stained for CD3, CD4 and CD8, and CD4+ and CD8+ T cells were sorted on a FACSAria. The germline V gene encodes CDR1 LNHDA and CDR2 SQIVND (reference sequence). The CDR3 covers 13 residues, taking in both the cysteine and the phenylalanine. CDR3 DNA is the only sequence kept; it has 39 bases, read in frame from the first base. Trimming removed 11 bases from V and 2 bases from J, leaving 12 bases between the germline ends. The full study reports these points: With tofacitinib, both scalp clonality and the number of expanded CD8+ clones among the top 100 scalp clones went down significantly. During tofacitinib treatment, many expanded lesional clones stuck around in both scalp and blood, and this persistence may partly explain why relapse happens after treatment is stopped. Compared with normal scalp, lesional scalp, particularly in alopecia totalis/universalis, had higher clonality and more expanded CD8+ clones, which suggests antigenic drive. Shared TCR sequences between patients were less evident than in mice, which may be partly attributable to HLA diversity in the patient population. The treated cohort was small, with a single nonresponder, so links between baseline CD8+ expansion and response need larger studies. Resident alphabeta T cells in normal human skin are also sequenced, complicating scalp TCR repertoire analysis, unlike mouse skin dominated by gammadelta T cells.

Only a few counts were recorded for this clone. The target of this receptor is not known. Base qualities are not provided; no much larger clone lies one nucleotide away. The library relied on the immunoSEQ multiplex PCR assay. For TCR sequencing, RNA was extracted from every sample and reverse transcribed into cDNA to serve as template. First-strand cDNA was synthesized using SuperScript III with a 2:1 mix of oligo-dT and random hexamers. A synthetic immune receptor repertoire was used to gauge amplification bias, and whatever bias remained was removed computationally. Under the source paper's analysis protocol: Raw reads were preprocessed to remove errors, and CDR3 was defined by IMGT conventions from the conserved cysteine to phenylalanine. To get clonality, Shannon entropy was normalized by log2 of the number of productive unique TCRs and the result was subtracted from 1. Whether scalp clones were CD4 or CD8 was inferred by matching scalp TCRbeta sequences against CD4 and CD8 repertoires sorted from blood. The source is immuneACCESS, and TCRdb retained only in-frame sequences with V and J called. Part of the clones is not carried over; for the studies checked, unresolved V genes explain less than half of this, and the remainder is unexplained. The D gene and trimming were derived from the DNA, and the V and J assignments and clone size from that table. This sample gives some 100,000 clones in total; 44% of them show up just once. The ten largest make up about 17% of the sample.

This receptor was obtained from a human donor with alopecia areata. This chain joins TRBV19 to TRBJ2-2; the D gene lacks a confident call. The sequencing here drew on CD8+ T cells sorted from blood, taken at week 24, from a patient treated with tofacitinib. The bases are TGTGCCCCTGGGCTGGGTAACACCGGGGAGCTGTTTTTT. Its translation reads: CAPGLGNTGELFF.